The rows below give T cell receptor beta chains drawn from one sample of a study of blood T cell repertoires in COVID-19. TCRdb's copy holds only in-frame clones and misses some; the assay was immunoSEQ multiplex PCR. This sample yields some 100,000 clones, of which about 84% are seen a single time; roughly 4.4% belongs to the top ten. The material sequenced was peripheral blood. Source of these receptors: a man between 60 and 70 years old with acute or convalescent COVID-19. CDR3s include the opening cysteine and the closing phenylalanine or tryptophan. A D gene is named only where the DNA matches it firmly. Where a row states a size, it is once, few, many or the class of an expanded clone; other rows omit it.

CDR3aa | CDR3nt | len | v_gene | d_gene | abundance | j_gene
CASSTGEASNYGYTF | TGCGCCAGCAGCACAGGGGAGGCGTCTAACTATGGCTACACCTTC | 15 | TRBV5-1 | TRBD1 | - | TRBJ1-2
CASSFRDMGDTQYF | TGTGCCAGCAGTTTCCGGGACATGGGAGATACGCAGTATTTT | 14 | TRBV27 | - | - | TRBJ2-3
CASSPKGGGYEQFF | TGTGCCAGCAGCCCCAAAGGGGGAGGGTATGAGCAGTTCTTC | 14 | TRBV7-3 | - | - | TRBJ2-1
CASSFGGRAIIYEQYF | TGTGCCAGCAGTTTTGGCGGGAGGGCGATTATTTACGAGCAGTACTTC | 16 | TRBV27 | TRBD2 | - | TRBJ2-7
CASSLTGTPNEQFF | TGCGCCAGCAGCTTAACCGGGACTCCGAATGAGCAGTTCTTC | 14 | TRBV5-1 | - | - | TRBJ2-1
CASSQGRGGARYEQYF | TGCGCCAGCAGCCAAGGGAGGGGCGGGGCACGCTACGAGCAGTACTTC | 16 | TRBV4-3 | - | - | TRBJ2-7
CASSKALRDRAVYGYTF | TGTGCCAGCAGCAAAGCGCTTCGGGACAGGGCCGTCTATGGCTACACCTTC | 17 | TRBV21-1 | - | - | TRBJ1-2
CASSQGGRGQETQYF | TGCGCCAGCAGCCAAGGAGGCAGGGGGCAAGAGACCCAGTACTTC | 15 | TRBV4-1 | TRBD1 | few | TRBJ2-5
CASTGQGKNIQYF | TGTGCCAGTACCGGACAGGGGAAAAACATTCAGTACTTC | 13 | TRBV19 | TRBD1 | - | TRBJ2-4
CASSQRIHRGRNEKLFF | TGCGCCAGCAGCCAACGTATCCACAGGGGGCGGAATGAAAAACTGTTTTTT | 17 | TRBV4-3 | TRBD1 | - | TRBJ1-4
CASSVEKGGGYTF | TGTGCCAGCAGCGTAGAAAAAGGGGGAGGCTACACCTTC | 13 | TRBV9 | - | few | TRBJ1-2
CASSVSGTGNTEAFF | TGTGCCAGCAGCGTATCCGGGACAGGGAACACTGAAGCTTTCTTT | 15 | TRBV5-5 | TRBD1 | - | TRBJ1-1
CASSPDGSGETQYF | TGCGCCAGCAGCCCGGACGGAAGCGGGGAGACCCAGTACTTC | 14 | TRBV5-1 | - | - | TRBJ2-5
CASSQDERSSGNTIYF | TGCGCCAGCAGCCAAGACGAGCGTAGCTCTGGAAACACCATATATTTT | 16 | TRBV4-1 | - | - | TRBJ1-3
CASSLAGLGASYNSPLHF | TGTGCCAGCAGCTTGGCCGGCTTGGGGGCCTCCTATAATTCACCCCTCCACTTT | 18 | TRBV5-8 | - | - | TRBJ1-6
CASTSPGQNYEQYF | TGTGCCAGCACCTCGCCGGGACAGAATTACGAGCAGTACTTC | 14 | TRBV28 | TRBD1 | - | TRBJ2-7
CSASGGYGYTF | TGCAGCGCCAGCGGGGGCTATGGCTACACCTTC | 11 | TRBV29-1 | - | - | TRBJ1-2
CASRIFGGRNTEAFF | TGTGCCAGCAGAATTTTTGGGGGCCGGAACACTGAAGCTTTCTTT | 15 | TRBV2 | - | - | TRBJ1-1
CASSPQTGGNYGYTF | TGTGCCAGCAGCCCCCAGACAGGGGGTAACTATGGCTACACCTTC | 15 | TRBV9 | TRBD1 | - | TRBJ1-2
CASSFSKAGVETQYF | TGTGCCAGCAGTTTTTCGAAAGCGGGAGTGGAGACCCAGTACTTC | 15 | TRBV28 | TRBD2 | - | TRBJ2-5
CASNLNSQFF | TGTGCCAGCAACCTAAACTCACAGTTCTTC | 10 | TRBV7-2 | - | - | TRBJ2-1
CASSPGFATNEKLFF | TGTGCCAGCAGCCCGGGATTTGCAACTAATGAAAAACTGTTTTTT | 15 | TRBV6-5 | - | - | TRBJ1-4
CASSYLAGGPFNEQFF | TGTGCCAGCAGTTACCTAGCGGGAGGGCCTTTCAATGAGCAGTTCTTC | 16 | TRBV6-2/TRBV6-3 | TRBD2 | few | TRBJ2-1
CASSMTSGTDTQYF | TGCGCCAGCAGCATGACTAGCGGCACAGATACGCAGTATTTT | 14 | TRBV5-1 | TRBD2 | - | TRBJ2-3
CAWSLDRRTEAFF | TGTGCCTGGAGTCTCGACCGGAGAACTGAAGCTTTCTTT | 13 | TRBV30 | - | - | TRBJ1-1
CATSRPSEAKNIQYF | TGTGCCACCAGCAGACCTAGCGAAGCCAAAAACATTCAGTACTTC | 15 | TRBV15 | - | once | TRBJ2-4
CASSSLPGQWITDTQYF | TGTGCCAGCAGCTCCCTCCCGGGACAGTGGATTACAGATACGCAGTATTTT | 17 | TRBV11-3 | TRBD1 | - | TRBJ2-3
CASNLRDLLLTQYF | TGTGCCAGCAATCTCCGGGACTTACTCCTTACGCAGTATTTT | 14 | TRBV5-5 | - | - | TRBJ2-3
CASSPQQGARTEAFF | TGTGCCAGCAGCCCGCAACAGGGGGCGAGGACTGAAGCTTTCTTT | 15 | TRBV7-2 | TRBD1 | few | TRBJ1-1
CASSPREGLGYGYTF | TGTGCCAGCAGCCCCAGGGAGGGATTGGGCTATGGCTACACCTTC | 15 | TRBV11-3 | - | once | TRBJ1-2
CSVGQNTGELFF | TGCAGCGTTGGGCAGAACACCGGGGAGCTGTTTTTT | 12 | TRBV29-1 | - | - | TRBJ2-2
CASSGLRGQTANTGELFF | TGTGCCAGCAGCGGTTTGAGGGGGCAAACGGCGAACACCGGGGAGCTGTTTTTT | 18 | TRBV27 | TRBD1 | - | TRBJ2-2
CASTGPDTQYF | TGTGCCAGTACAGGGCCGGATACGCAGTATTTT | 11 | TRBV3-1/TRBV3-2 | - | - | TRBJ2-3
CASSPTSYRETQYF | TGTGCCAGCAGCCCGACTAGCTACCGGGAGACCCAGTACTTC | 14 | TRBV7-2 | TRBD2 | - | TRBJ2-5
CASSPRTGATYEQYF | TGCGCCAGCAGCCCTAGGACAGGGGCGACCTACGAGCAGTACTTC | 15 | TRBV5-1 | TRBD1 | - | TRBJ2-7
CASSLEQFMNTEAFF | TGTGCCAGCAGCTTGGAACAGTTCATGAACACTGAAGCTTTCTTT | 15 | TRBV7-9 | - | - | TRBJ1-1
CASSFKGQGFTGELFF | TGTGCCAGCAGCTTTAAGGGACAGGGATTCACCGGGGAGCTGTTTTTT | 16 | TRBV7-2 | TRBD1 | - | TRBJ2-2